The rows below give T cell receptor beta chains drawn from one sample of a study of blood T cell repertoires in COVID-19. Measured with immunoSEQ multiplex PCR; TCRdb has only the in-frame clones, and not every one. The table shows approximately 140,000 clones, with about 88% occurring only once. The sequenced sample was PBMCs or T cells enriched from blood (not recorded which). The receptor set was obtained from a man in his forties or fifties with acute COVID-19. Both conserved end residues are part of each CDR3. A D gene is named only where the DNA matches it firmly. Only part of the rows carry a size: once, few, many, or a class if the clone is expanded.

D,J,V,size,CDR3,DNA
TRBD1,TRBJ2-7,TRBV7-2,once,CASSWTGDYEQYF,TGTGCCAGCAGCTGGACAGGGGATTACGAGCAGTACTTC
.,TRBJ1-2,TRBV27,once,CASSLSPLTVNYGYTF,TGTGCCAGCAGTTTAAGCCCCCTAACCGTTAACTATGGCTACACCTTC
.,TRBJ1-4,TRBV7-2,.,CASSLGRNNEKLFF,TGTGCCAGCAGCTTAGGGCGGAATAATGAAAAACTGTTTTTT
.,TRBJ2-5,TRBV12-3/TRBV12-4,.,CASSYSQETQYF,TGTGCCAGCAGTTACAGTCAAGAGACCCAGTACTTC
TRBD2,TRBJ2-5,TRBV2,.,CASSEGTGGRRETQYF,TGTGCCAGCAGTGAGGGTACGGGAGGAAGAAGAGAGACCCAGTACTTC
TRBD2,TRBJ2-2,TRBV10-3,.,CAITGGDNTGELFF,TGTGCCATCACTGGGGGGGATAACACCGGGGAGCTGTTTTTT
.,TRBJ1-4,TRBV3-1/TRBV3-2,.,CASSQEGGGRLFF,TGTGCCAGCAGCCAAGAGGGGGGAGGTCGACTGTTTTTT
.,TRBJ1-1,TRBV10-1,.,CASRAQPGANTEAFF,TGCGCCAGCAGGGCTCAGCCAGGGGCAAACACTGAAGCTTTCTTT
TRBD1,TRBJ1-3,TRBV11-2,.,CASSLDRGGNTIYF,TGTGCCAGCAGCCTCGACAGGGGGGGAAACACCATATATTTT
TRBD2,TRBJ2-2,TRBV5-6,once,CASSLVSSGWTTGELFF,TGTGCCAGCAGCTTGGTATCTAGCGGGTGGACAACCGGGGAGCTGTTTTTT
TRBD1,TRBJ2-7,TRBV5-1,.,CASSSWDRGYEQYF,TGCGCCAGCAGCTCCTGGGACAGGGGTTACGAGCAGTACTTC
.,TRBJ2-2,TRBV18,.,CASSPRTNTGELFF,TGTGCCAGCTCACCGCGGACTAATACCGGGGAGCTGTTTTTT
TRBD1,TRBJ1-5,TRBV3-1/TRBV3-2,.,CASSPNTGGNQPQHF,TGTGCCAGCAGCCCTAATACAGGGGGAAATCAGCCCCAGCATTTT
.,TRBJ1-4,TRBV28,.,CASSLTDDTATNEKLFF,TGTGCCAGCAGTCTTACAGATGACACGGCAACTAATGAAAAACTGTTTTTT
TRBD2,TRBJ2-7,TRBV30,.,CAWSPGTNYEQYF,TGTGCCTGGAGTCCCGGGACTAACTACGAGCAGTACTTC
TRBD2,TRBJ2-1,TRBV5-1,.,CASSAQLAGVHNEQFF,TGCGCCAGCAGCGCACAACTAGCGGGAGTACACAATGAGCAGTTCTTC
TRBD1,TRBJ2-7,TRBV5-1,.,CASSWGQGTFYEQYF,TGCGCCAGCAGCTGGGGACAGGGGACGTTCTACGAGCAGTACTTC
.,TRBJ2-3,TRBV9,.,CASSGPSTDTQYF,TGTGCCAGCAGCGGGCCGAGCACAGATACGCAGTATTTT
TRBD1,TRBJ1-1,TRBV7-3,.,CASSFTGGYTEAFF,TGTGCCAGCAGCTTTACAGGGGGCTACACTGAAGCTTTCTTT
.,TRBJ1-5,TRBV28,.,CASKGWVSNQPQHF,TGTGCCAGCAAGGGGTGGGTTAGCAATCAGCCCCAGCATTTT
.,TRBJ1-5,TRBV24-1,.,CATSGPGGNQPQHF,TGTGCCACCAGTGGACCTGGAGGTAATCAGCCCCAGCATTTT
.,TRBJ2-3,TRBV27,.,CASSLNSGVNTDTQYF,TGTGCCAGCAGTTTAAACAGCGGCGTGAACACAGATACGCAGTATTTT
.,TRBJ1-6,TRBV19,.,CASSIAGPLHF,TGTGCCAGTAGTATCGCGGGACCCCTCCACTTT
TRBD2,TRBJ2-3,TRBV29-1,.,CSLRLAGISTDTQYF,TGCAGCCTTCGACTAGCGGGAATTAGCACAGATACGCAGTATTTT
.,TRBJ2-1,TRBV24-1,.,CATSDLAGAGNEQFF,TGTGCCACCAGTGATTTGGCGGGGGCTGGCAATGAGCAGTTCTTC
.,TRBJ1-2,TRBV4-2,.,CASSQDKQNYGYTF,TGTGCCAGCAGCCAAGATAAACAGAATTATGGCTACACCTTC
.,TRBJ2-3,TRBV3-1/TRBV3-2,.,CASSQDPGTSTDTQYF,TGTGCCAGCAGCCAAGACCCCGGGACTAGCACAGATACGCAGTATTTT
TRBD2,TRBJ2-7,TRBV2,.,CASRGPSGASSNSYEQYF,TGTGCCAGCAGGGGCCCTAGCGGGGCCTCCTCTAACTCCTACGAGCAGTACTTC
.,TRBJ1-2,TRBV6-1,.,CASSEGVAGYGYTF,TGTGCCAGCAGTGAAGGTGTGGCGGGCTATGGCTACACCTTC
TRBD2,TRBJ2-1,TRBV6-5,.,CASSTSGIPNEQFF,TGTGCCAGCAGTACTAGCGGGATTCCCAATGAGCAGTTCTTC
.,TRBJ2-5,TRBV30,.,CACGQQGQETQYF,TGTGCCTGTGGGCAGCAGGGCCAAGAGACCCAGTACTTC
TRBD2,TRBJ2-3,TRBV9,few,CASSPRTSGDRRDTQYF,TGTGCCAGCAGCCCACGGACTAGCGGGGACCGCAGGGATACGCAGTATTTT
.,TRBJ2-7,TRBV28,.,CASSFPGLSNEQYF,TGTGCCAGCAGTTTTCCGGGACTGTCGAACGAGCAGTACTTC
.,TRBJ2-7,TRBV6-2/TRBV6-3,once,CASSYAGTLASYEQYF,TGTGCCAGCAGTTACGCCGGGACTCTTGCCTCCTACGAGCAGTACTTC
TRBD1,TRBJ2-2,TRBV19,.,CASFRDRGQTGELFF,TGTGCCAGTTTCCGGGACAGGGGGCAAACCGGGGAGCTGTTTTTT
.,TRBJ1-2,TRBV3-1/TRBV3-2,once,CASSQDTKGYTF,TGTGCCAGCAGCCAAGATACAAAAGGCTACACCTTC
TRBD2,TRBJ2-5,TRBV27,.,CASRLAGGGKETQYF,TGTGCCAGCAGACTAGCGGGAGGAGGAAAAGAGACCCAGTACTTC
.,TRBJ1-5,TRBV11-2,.,CASGQGGNQPQHF,TGTGCCAGCGGGCAGGGTGGGAATCAGCCCCAGCATTTT
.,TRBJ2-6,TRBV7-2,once,CASSLGQPGANVLTF,TGTGCCAGCAGCTTAGGGCAACCCGGGGCCAACGTCCTGACTTTC
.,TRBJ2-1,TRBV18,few,CASSRRGGSEEQFF,TGTGCCAGCTCAAGGAGGGGGGGATCTGAAGAGCAGTTCTTC
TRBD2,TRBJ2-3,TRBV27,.,CASSSSSGGTDTQYF,TGTGCCAGCAGCTCCTCTAGCGGGGGCACAGATACGCAGTATTTT
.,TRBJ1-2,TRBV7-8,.,CASSSDSSGWNTYGYTF,TGTGCCAGCAGCTCCGACTCCTCAGGGTGGAACACCTATGGCTACACCTTC
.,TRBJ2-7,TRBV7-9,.,CASSIGERYEQYF,TGTGCCAGCAGTATCGGGGAGCGCTACGAGCAGTACTTC
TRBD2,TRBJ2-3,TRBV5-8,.,CASSVSSGGTDTQYF,TGTGCCAGCAGCGTCTCTAGCGGGGGCACAGATACGCAGTATTTT
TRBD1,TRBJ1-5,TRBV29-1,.,CSAGQGIDQPQHF,TGCAGCGCCGGACAGGGTATTGATCAGCCCCAGCATTTT
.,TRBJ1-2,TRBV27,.,CASSLMGADGYTF,TGTGCCAGCAGTTTAATGGGGGCCGATGGCTACACCTTC
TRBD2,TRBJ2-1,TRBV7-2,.,CASSLSGNSYNEQFF,TGTGCCAGCAGCCTGAGCGGGAACTCCTACAATGAGCAGTTCTTC
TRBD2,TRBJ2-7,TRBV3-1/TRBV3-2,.,CASSPSGRNREQYF,TGTGCCAGCAGCCCTAGCGGGAGGAATCGCGAGCAGTACTTC
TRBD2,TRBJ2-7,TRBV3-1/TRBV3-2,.,CASSPGLAGVTYEQYF,TGTGCCAGCAGTCCCGGACTAGCGGGAGTTACGTACGAGCAGTACTTC
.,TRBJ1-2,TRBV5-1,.,CASRLGQLTNYGYTF,TGCGCCAGCAGGCTCGGACAGCTCACTAACTATGGCTACACCTTC